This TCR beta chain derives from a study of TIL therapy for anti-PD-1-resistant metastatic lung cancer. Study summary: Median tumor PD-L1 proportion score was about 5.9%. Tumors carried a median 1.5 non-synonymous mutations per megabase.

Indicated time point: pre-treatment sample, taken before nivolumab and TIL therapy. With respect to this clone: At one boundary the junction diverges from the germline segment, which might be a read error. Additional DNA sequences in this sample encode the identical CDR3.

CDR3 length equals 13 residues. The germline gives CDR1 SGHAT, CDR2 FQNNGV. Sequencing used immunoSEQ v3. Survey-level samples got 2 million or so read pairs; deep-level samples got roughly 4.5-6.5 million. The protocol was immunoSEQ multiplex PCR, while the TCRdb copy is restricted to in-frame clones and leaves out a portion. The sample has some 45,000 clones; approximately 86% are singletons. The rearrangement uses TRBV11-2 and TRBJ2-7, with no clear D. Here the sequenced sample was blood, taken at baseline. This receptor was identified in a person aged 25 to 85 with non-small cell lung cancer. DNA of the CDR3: TGTGCCAGCAGCTTAAGACCAGAAGACGAGCAGTACTTT. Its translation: CASSLRPEDEQYF. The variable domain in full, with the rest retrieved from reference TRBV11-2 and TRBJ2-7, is EAGVAQSPRYKIIEKRQSVAFWCNPISGHATLYWYQQILGQGPKLLIQFQNNGVVDDSQLPKDRFSAERLKGVDSTLKIQPAKLEDSAVYLCASSLRPEDEQYFGPGTRLTVT.